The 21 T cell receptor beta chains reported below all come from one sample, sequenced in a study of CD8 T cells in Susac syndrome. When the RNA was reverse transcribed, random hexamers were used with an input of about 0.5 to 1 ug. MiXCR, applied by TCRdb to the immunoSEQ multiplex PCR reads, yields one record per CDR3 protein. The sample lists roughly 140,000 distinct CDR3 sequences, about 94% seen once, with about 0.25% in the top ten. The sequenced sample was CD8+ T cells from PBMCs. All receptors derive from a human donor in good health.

CDR3 residues: CASSQLNTGELFF. CDR3 nucleotides: TGCGCCAGCAGCCAATTGAACACCGGGGAGCTGTTTTTT. The rearrangement uses TRBV4-3 and TRBJ2-2; D is undetermined. Trimming removed 2 bases from V and 1 base from J, with 2 bases in between. Germline V lookup: CDR1 LGHNA, CDR2 YSLEER. This CDR3 is 13 amino acids long.

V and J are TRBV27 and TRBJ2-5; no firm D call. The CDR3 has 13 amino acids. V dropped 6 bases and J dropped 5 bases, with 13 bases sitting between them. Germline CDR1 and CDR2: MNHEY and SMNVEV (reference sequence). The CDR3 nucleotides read TGTGCCAGCAGACCCCAGAGTAAGGAGACCCAGTACTTC. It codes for CASRPQSKETQYF.

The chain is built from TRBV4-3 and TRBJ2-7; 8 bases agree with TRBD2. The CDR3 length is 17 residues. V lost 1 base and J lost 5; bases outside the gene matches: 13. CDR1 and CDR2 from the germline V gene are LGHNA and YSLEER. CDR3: CASSQVVRGTRGDEQYF. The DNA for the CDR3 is TGCGCCAGCAGCCAAGTGGTTAGAGGGACTAGGGGGGACGAGCAGTACTTC.

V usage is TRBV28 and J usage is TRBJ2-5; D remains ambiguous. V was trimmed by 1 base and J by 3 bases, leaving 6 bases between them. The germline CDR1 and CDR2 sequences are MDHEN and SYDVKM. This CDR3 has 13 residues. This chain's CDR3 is CASSLLNEETQYF. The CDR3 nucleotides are TGTGCCAGCAGTTTATTGAACGAAGAGACCCAGTACTTC.

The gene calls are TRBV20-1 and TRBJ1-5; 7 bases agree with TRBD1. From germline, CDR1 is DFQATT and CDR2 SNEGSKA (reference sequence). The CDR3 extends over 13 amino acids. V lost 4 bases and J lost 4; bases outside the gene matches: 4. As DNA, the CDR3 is TGCAGTGCTATTGGGACAGATAATCAGCCCCAGCATTTT. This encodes CSAIGTDNQPQHF.

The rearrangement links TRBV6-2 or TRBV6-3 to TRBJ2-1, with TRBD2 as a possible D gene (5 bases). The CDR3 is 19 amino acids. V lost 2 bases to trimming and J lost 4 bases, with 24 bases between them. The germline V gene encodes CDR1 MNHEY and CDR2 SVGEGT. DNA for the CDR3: TGTGCCAGCAGTTACCCCGGACTGGACCACCCGGCACCGTACAATGAGCAGTTCTTC. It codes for CASSYPGLDHPAPYNEQFF.

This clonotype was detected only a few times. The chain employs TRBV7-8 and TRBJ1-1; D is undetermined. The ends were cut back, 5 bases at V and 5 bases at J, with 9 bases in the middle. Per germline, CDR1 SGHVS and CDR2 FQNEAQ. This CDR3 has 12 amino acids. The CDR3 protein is CASSLGWTEAFF. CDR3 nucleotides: TGTGCCAGCAGCCTAGGGTGGACTGAAGCTTTCTTT. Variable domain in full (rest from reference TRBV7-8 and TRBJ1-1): GAGVSQSPRYKVAKRGQDVALRCDPISGHVSLFWYQQALGQGPEFLTYFQNEAQLDKSGLPSDRFFAERPEGSVSTLKIQRTQQEDSAVYLCASSLGWTEAFFGQGTRLTVV.

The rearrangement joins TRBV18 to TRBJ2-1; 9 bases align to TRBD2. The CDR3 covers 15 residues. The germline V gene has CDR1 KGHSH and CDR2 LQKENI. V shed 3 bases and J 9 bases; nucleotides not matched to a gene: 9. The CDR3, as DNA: TGTGCCAGCTCACCCGCTAGCGGGGTTTTGGGTGAGCAGTTCTTC. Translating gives CASSPASGVLGEQFF.

The CDR3 loop reads CASSFVAGGGYEQFF. The CDR3, as DNA: TGTGCCAGCAGTTTTGTGGCGGGAGGGGGTTATGAGCAGTTCTTC. This chain links TRBV28 with TRBJ2-1; TRBD2 agrees at 9 bases. Trimming at V came to 3 bases and at J to 8 bases, leaving 8 bases not matched to a gene. The germline gives CDR1 MDHEN, CDR2 SYDVKM. CDR3 size: 15 residues.

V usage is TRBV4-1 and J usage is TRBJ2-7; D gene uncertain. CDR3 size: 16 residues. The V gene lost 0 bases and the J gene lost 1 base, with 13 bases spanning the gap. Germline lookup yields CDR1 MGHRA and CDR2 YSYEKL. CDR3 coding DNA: TGCGCCAGCAGCCAAGATCTGGCGGAATGGTCCTACGAGCAGTACTTC. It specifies CASSQDLAEWSYEQYF.

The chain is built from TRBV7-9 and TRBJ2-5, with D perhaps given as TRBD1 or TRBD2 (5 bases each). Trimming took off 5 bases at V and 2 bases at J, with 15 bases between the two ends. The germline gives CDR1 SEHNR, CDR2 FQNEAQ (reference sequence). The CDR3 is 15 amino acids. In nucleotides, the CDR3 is TGTGCCAGCAGCCCCCACAGCGAGGGGCAAGAGACCCAGTACTTC. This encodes CASSPHSEGQETQYF.

The CDR3 region is CASSQVLAGAANEQFF. The CDR3 DNA sequence: TGCGCCAGCAGCCAAGTCTTGGCGGGAGCTGCCAATGAGCAGTTCTTC. This rearrangement joins TRBV4-1 to TRBJ2-1; TRBD2 matches at 7 bases. The J segment lost 6 bases and the V segment lost 1 base, leaving 9 bases of the junction unmatched. The CDR3 sequence is 16 residues long. Germline assignment: CDR1 MGHRA and CDR2 YSYEKL.

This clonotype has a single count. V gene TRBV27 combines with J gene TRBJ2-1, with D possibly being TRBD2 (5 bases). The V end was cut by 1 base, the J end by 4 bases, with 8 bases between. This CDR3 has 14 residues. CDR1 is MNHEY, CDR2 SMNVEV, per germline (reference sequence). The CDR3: CASSLYGKYNEQFF. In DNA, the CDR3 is TGTGCCAGCAGTTTATACGGGAAGTACAATGAGCAGTTCTTC.

Here the CDR3 reads CTGAWAGGNNEQFF. In DNA form, the CDR3 reads TGCACCGGGGCATGGGCGGGAGGTAATAATGAGCAGTTCTTC. The chain carries TRBV29-1 and TRBJ2-1; 8 bases are a match to TRBD2. The CDR3 covers 14 residues. Per germline, CDR1 SQVTM and CDR2 ANQGSEA.

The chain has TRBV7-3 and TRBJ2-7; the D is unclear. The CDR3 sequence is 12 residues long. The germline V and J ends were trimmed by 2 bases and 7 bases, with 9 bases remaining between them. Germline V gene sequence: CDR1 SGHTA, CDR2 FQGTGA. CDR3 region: CASSLPLWEQYF. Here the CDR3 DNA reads TGTGCCAGCAGCTTACCACTGTGGGAGCAGTACTTC. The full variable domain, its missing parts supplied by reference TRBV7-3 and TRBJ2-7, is GAGVSQTPSNKVTEKGKYVELRCDPISGHTALYWYRQSLGQGPEFLIYFQGTGAADDSGLPNDRFFAVRPEGSVSTLKIQRTERGDSAVYLCASSLPLWEQYFGPGTRLTVT.

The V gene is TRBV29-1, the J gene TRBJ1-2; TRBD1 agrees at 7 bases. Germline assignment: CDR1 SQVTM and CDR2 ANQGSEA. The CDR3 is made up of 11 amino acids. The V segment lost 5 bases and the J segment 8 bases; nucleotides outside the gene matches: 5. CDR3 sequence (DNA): TGCAGCGTTCCAATGGGACAGGGCTACACCTTC. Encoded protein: CSVPMGQGYTF.

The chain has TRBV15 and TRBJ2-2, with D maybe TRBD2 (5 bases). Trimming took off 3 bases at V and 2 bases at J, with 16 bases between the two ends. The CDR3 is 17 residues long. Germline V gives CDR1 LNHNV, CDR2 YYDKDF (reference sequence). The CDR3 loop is CATSSFSGGPNTGELFF. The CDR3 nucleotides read TGTGCCACCAGCAGTTTTTCCGGCGGGCCTAACACCGGGGAGCTGTTTTTT.

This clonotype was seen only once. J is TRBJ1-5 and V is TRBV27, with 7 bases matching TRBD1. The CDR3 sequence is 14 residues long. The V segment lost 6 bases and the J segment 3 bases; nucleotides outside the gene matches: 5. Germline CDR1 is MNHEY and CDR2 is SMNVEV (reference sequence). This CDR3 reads CASSQTGPNQPQHF. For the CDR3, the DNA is TGTGCCAGCAGCCAGACAGGGCCCAATCAGCCCCAGCATTTT.

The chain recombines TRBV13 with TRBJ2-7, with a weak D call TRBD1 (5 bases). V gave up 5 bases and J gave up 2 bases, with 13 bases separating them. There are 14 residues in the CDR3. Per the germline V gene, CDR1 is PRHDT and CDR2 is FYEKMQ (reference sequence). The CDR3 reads CASSHPRQTYEQYF. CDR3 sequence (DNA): TGTGCCAGCAGCCACCCTCGACAGACCTACGAGCAGTACTTC.

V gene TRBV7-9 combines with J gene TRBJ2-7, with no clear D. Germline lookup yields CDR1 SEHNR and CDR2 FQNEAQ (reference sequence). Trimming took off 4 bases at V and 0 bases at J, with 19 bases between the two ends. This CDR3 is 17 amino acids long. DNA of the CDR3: TGTGCCAGCAGCTCCCAGAACCGGGTCCCGAGCTCCTACGAGCAGTACTTC. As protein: CASSSQNRVPSSYEQYF.

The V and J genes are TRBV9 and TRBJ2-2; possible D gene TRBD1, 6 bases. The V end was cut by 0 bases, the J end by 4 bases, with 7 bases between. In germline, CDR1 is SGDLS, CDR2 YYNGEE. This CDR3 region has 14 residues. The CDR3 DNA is TGTGCCAGCAGCGTAGGGACAGCCACCGGGGAGCTGTTTTTT. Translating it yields CASSVGTATGELFF.